Presented here are 14 T cell receptor beta chains from one specimen sequenced in a study of response to subunit inactivated influenza vaccine. TCRdb re-analysed the RT-PCR reads in MiXCR, keeping a single row per CDR3 protein. The table shows 290,000 or so distinct CDR3 sequences, with over 20% occurring only once. The input for sequencing was PBMCs from blood, taken about 20 months after vaccination. The receptors originated from a man in his fifties or sixties who received an inactivated influenza vaccine.

This clonotype appeared a few times. This chain connects TRBV4-2 to TRBJ2-1; D is undetermined. The CDR3 length is 15 residues. The V gene lost 1 base and the J gene lost 0 bases, with 7 bases spanning the gap. Germline lookup yields CDR1 LGHNA and CDR2 YNFKEQ. CDR3 sequence reads: CASSQAAGSYNEQFF. The CDR3 DNA follows: TGTGCCAGCAGCCAAGCGGCAGGCTCCTACAATGAGCAGTTCTTC.

The table lists this clonotype with a few counts. The chain carries TRBV24-1 and TRBJ1-2; a weak D match, TRBD1 (6 bases). V gave up 5 bases and J gave up 6 bases, with 12 bases separating them. The CDR3 has 13 residues. Germline values: CDR1 KGHDR, CDR2 SFDVKD. As DNA, the CDR3 is TGTGCCACCAGTGCCTGGGGGCATGATGGCTACACCTTC. Protein product: CATSAWGHDGYTF.

This clonotype has at least ten counts. The V gene is TRBV4-2, the J gene TRBJ1-5; a possible D gene is TRBD1 (5 bases). Germline assignment: CDR1 LGHNA and CDR2 YNFKEQ. This CDR3 is 15 amino acids long. The V gene lost 3 bases and the J gene lost 7 bases, with 16 bases spanning the gap. The CDR3 spells CASSQEDRTGQPQHF. The CDR3 region has the DNA TGTGCCAGCAGCCAGGAAGACAGAACCGGGCAGCCCCAGCATTTT.

This clonotype has only a few counts. The rearrangement links TRBV11-2 to TRBJ2-5; D is uncertain. Trimming took 1 base from V and 5 from J, leaving 8 bases between them. CDR3 length equals 13 residues. Germline V lookup: CDR1 SGHAT, CDR2 FQNNGV. The CDR3 nucleotides read TGTGCCAGCAGCTTAGGGGCCGGGGAGACCCAGTACTTC. Its translation: CASSLGAGETQYF.

There are a few counts of this clonotype. The chain combines TRBV6-5 with TRBJ1-5; D is perhaps TRBD1 (6 bases). CDR1 and CDR2 (germline): MNHEY, SVGAGI. The V end was cut by 0 bases, the J end by 2 bases, with 11 bases between. This CDR3 has 16 amino acids. CDR3 nucleotides: TGTGCCAGCAGTTACTCAGGGGGGGTAGGCAATCAGCCCCAGCATTTT. Translation: CASSYSGGVGNQPQHF.

CDR3 sequence reads: CASRDPGGWAEAFF. In DNA, the CDR3 is TGTGCCAGCAGAGACCCCGGAGGTTGGGCTGAAGCTTTCTTT. The rearrangement joins TRBV2 to TRBJ1-1, with no clear D. The CDR3 has 14 residues. The germline V gene has CDR1 SNHLY and CDR2 FYNNEI. V lost 6 bases, J lost 6 bases, and 17 bases lay in between.

The gene calls are TRBV14 and TRBJ1-1; D remains unclear. From germline, CDR1 is SGHDN and CDR2 FVKESK. This CDR3 region has 15 residues. The V gene lost 2 bases and the J gene lost 3 bases, with 13 bases spanning the gap. The CDR3 loop reads CASSQFEGRDTEAFF. CDR3 in DNA: TGTGCCAGCAGCCAATTCGAGGGTAGGGACACTGAAGCTTTCTTT.

The genes are TRBV20-1 and TRBJ2-1; D is possibly TRBD2 (5 bases). This CDR3 comprises 10 residues. Germline V gene lookup returns CDR1 DFQATT and CDR2 SNEGSKA (reference sequence). The V and J ends lost 3 bases and 10 bases respectively, with 7 bases between them. The CDR3 DNA is TGCAGTGCTAGTTCTAGCGAGCAGTTCTTC. Translation: CSASSSEQFF.

This clonotype was picked up a small number of times. This chain uses TRBV19 with TRBJ1-2; D is possibly TRBD1 (5 bases). There are 11 residues in the CDR3. Per germline, CDR1 LNHDA and CDR2 SQIVND (reference sequence). Trimming left V 5 bases short and J 7 bases short, with 8 bases between. The CDR3 protein is CASSGGVGYTF. The CDR3 DNA is TGTGCCAGTAGTGGGGGTGTTGGCTACACCTTC.

The rearrangement links TRBV20-1 to TRBJ1-5; D ambiguous. This CDR3 has 15 amino acids. V lost 0 bases to trimming and J lost 0 bases, with 9 bases between them. Looked up from germline, CDR1 is DFQATT and CDR2 is SNEGSKA (reference sequence). For the CDR3, the DNA is TGCAGTGCTAGAGATTCACGGAATAGCAATCAGCCCCAGCATTTT. Amino acids: CSARDSRNSNQPQHF.

This clonotype was seen only a few times. The rearrangement links TRBV10-3 to TRBJ1-5, with TRBD1 matching 10 bases. J lost 6 bases, V lost 7 bases, and 12 bases had no gene match. Per germline, CDR1 ENHRY and CDR2 SYGVKD. This CDR3 is 16 amino acids long. DNA of the CDR3: TGTGCCATCATTAGGGGACAGGGGTCTTTCCGTCAGCCCCAGCATTTT. Translation gives CAIIRGQGSFRQPQHF.

V usage is TRBV20-1 and J usage is TRBJ2-7; no clear D. Germline CDR1 DFQATT, CDR2 SNEGSKA (reference sequence). The CDR3 is 11 residues long. Trimming left V 6 bases short and J 7 bases short, with 13 bases between. The CDR3 reads CSAGREREQYF. The CDR3 nucleotides are TGCAGTGCCGGCCGAGAGAGGGAGCAGTACTTC.

This rearrangement joins TRBV5-1 to TRBJ2-5; the D gene is possibly TRBD1 (6 bases). The CDR3 spans 14 residues. V was shortened by 1 base and J by 5 bases, with 12 bases between the two germline ends. CDR1 SGHRS and CDR2 YFSETQ come from the germline V gene. The CDR3 DNA reads as TGCGCCAGCAGCTTGTTTGGGGGCGAGGAGACCCAGTACTTC. This translates into CASSLFGGEETQYF.

This CDR3 is CASSQNRDRGRSYTF. CDR3 bases: TGCGCCAGCAGCCAAAACCGGGACCGAGGACGGTCGTACACCTTC. V and J are TRBV4-3 and TRBJ1-2; tentatively, D is TRBD1 (5 bases). CDR1 and CDR2 from the germline V gene are LGHNA and YSLEER. CDR3 size: 15 residues. With 2 bases removed from V and 11 bases from J, the gap between germline ends came to 21 bases.